This T cell receptor (beta chain) originates from a study of shared clonotypes between healthy human individuals. For the study at large: Per donor, CD8 memory used one plate, CD8 naive used two, CD4 memory used three and CD4 naive used three.

Here immunoSEQ multiplex PCR was the method, and the copy in TCRdb shows in-frame clones only, minus some. This sample has 1.5 million to 2.5 million clones; about 95% occur once, and the top ten carry roughly 1%. With regard to this clone: What it binds is unknown. At the DNA level, this CDR3 is encoded by other sequences in the same sample as well.

This CDR3 is built from 14 residues. Germline values: CDR1 MNHNS, CDR2 SASEGT. The V gene end was trimmed by 1 base and the J gene end by 0 bases; junction bases not matched to a gene: 0. The naive CD8 subset, CD45RO-negative cells positively selected for CCR7, excluded terminally differentiated effector memory CD45RA+ cells. Study outcomes and limitations: Depth was large, yet rarefaction showed that sorted-subset sequencing was incomplete. Some clonotypes were shared by all four sorted-subset donors, while others were not shared. The non-shared ones had lower generation probabilities than the shared ones. The small donor group covered limited genetic and exposure diversity.

The origin of this receptor is a man younger than 30 in good health. Sample: naive CD8+ T cells sorted from blood. The chain employs TRBV6-1 and TRBJ2-7; 7 nucleotides agree with TRBD1. CDR3 in amino acids: CASSEGDSSYEQYF. In DNA, the CDR3 is TGTGCCAGCAGTGAAGGGGACAGCTCCTACGAGCAGTACTTC.